This T cell receptor (beta chain) was retrieved from a study of cytomegalovirus exposure and HLA in healthy donors. Study outcomes and limitations: Available immune exposure information covered CMV serostatus only. In vitro checks showed that a few CMV-associated chains really do target CMV antigens.

Details on this clone: No antigen is known for it.

Researchers ran the PCR with 60 Vbeta and 13 Jbeta primers. Measured with immunoSEQ multiplex PCR; TCRdb has only the in-frame clones, and not every one. Found here are 100,000 or so clones, more than 65% of them singletons; the top ten hold about 7.5%. CDR1 MNHNY and CDR2 SVGAGI come from the germline V gene (reference sequence). The CDR3 is 14 residues long. With 5 bases removed from V and 5 bases from J, the gap between germline ends came to 15 bases. The J gene is TRBJ2-5, the V gene TRBV6-6, with D perhaps TRBD2 (6 bases). Sequences were obtained from PBMCs. The sequence came from a man aged 40-49 years in good health and CMV-seropositive. For the CDR3, the DNA is TGTGCCAGCAGTCCTCAGGGAGGAATCGAGACCCAGTACTTC. It encodes CASSPQGGIETQYF.